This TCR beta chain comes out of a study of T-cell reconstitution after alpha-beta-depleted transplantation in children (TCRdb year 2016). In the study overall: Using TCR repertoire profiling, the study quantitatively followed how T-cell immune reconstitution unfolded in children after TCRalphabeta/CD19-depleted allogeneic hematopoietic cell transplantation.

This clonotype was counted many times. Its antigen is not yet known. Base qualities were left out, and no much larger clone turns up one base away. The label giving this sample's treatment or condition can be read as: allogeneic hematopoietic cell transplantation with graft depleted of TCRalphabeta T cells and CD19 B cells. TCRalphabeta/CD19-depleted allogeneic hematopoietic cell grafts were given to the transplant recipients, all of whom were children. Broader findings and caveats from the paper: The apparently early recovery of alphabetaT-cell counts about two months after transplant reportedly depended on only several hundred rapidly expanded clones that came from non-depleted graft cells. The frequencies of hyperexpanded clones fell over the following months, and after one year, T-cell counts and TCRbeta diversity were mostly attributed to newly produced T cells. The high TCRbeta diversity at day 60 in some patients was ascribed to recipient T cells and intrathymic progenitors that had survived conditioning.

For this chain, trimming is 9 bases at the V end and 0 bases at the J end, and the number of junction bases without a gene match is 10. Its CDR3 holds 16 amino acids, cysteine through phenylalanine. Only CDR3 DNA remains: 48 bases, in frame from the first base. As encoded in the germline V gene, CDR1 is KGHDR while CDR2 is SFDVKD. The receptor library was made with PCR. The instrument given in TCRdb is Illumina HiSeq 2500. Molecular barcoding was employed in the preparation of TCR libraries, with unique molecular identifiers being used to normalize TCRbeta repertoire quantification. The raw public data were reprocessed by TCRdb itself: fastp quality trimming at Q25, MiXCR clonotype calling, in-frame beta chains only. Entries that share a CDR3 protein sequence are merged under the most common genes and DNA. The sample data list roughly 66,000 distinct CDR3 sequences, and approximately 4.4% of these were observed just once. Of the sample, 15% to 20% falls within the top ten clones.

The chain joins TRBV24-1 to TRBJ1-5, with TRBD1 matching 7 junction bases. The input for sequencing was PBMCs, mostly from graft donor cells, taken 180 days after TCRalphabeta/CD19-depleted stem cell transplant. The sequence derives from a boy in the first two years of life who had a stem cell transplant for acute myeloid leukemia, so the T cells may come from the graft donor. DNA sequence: TGTGCCACCGGAGGGGAGGGACAGTATAGCAATCAGCCCCAGCATTTT. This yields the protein CATGGEGQYSNQPQHF.